Listed here are 14 T cell receptor beta chains from one sample, sequenced in a study of regulatory T cells in long-lasting Graves disease. Both iRepertoire HTBI primers and Arm-PCR of CDR3 regions were used to build the TCR beta libraries. MiXCR was run by TCRdb on the multiplex PCR reads, yielding one entry per CDR3 protein. This sample has about 220,000 distinct CDR3 sequences, with roughly 19% found just once. Noted time point: newly diagnosed GD, antithyroid drugs for less than 3 months. PBMCs were the source of the RNA used for TCR sequencing. These same data were also listed under a study on T cells in Graves' hyperthyroidism and ophthalmopathy.

Specimen: peripheral blood mononuclear cells (PBMCs), collected at new diagnosis, from a patient treated with antithyroid drugs. All receptors derive from a woman in her 30s with Graves disease.

In this sample, this clonotype turned up many times. The chain has TRBV20-1 and TRBJ2-7, with TRBD2 matching 12 bases. Germline V gives CDR1 DFQATT, CDR2 SNEGSKA (reference sequence). This CDR3 is built from 13 residues. Unmatched junction bases numbered 6, after V lost 6 bases and J lost 6 bases. The DNA for the CDR3 is TGCAGTGCAACTACGGGACTAGCGGGCGAGCAGTACTTC. Translated, it gives CSATTGLAGEQYF.

The V and J genes are TRBV12-3 or TRBV12-4 and TRBJ2-1, with D possibly being TRBD1 or TRBD2 (5 bases each). This CDR3 is 14 amino acids long. Deletions cut 5 bases from V and 3 bases from J, with 11 bases between. The CDR3 loop is CASSPWDGYNEQFF. The DNA of the CDR3 is TGTGCCAGCAGTCCCTGGGACGGCTACAATGAGCAGTTCTTC.

This clonotype was seen repeatedly, ten times or more. The chain is built from TRBV7-2 and TRBJ1-2; D unresolved. CDR1 SGHTA and CDR2 FQGNSA come from the germline V gene. V was clipped by 5 bases and J by 1 base, with 17 bases between them. The CDR3 consists of 16 residues. CDR3 sequence (DNA): TGTGCCAGCAGCCCCGCGACGGGAGGCCTTAACTATGGCTACACCTTC. Translating it yields CASSPATGGLNYGYTF.

Comments on this clonotype: A far larger clone is one nucleotide away, so this likely arose from a read error. V gene TRBV7-2 combines with J gene TRBJ2-1; a possible D gene is TRBD2 (5 bases). Trimming took off 5 bases at V and 10 bases at J, with 27 bases between the two ends. From germline, CDR1 is SGHTA and CDR2 FQGNSA. The CDR3 loop spans 17 amino acids. The CDR3 region is CASSPPAGTNLPGEQFF. The CDR3, as DNA: TGTGCCAGCAGCCCTCCGGCGGGTACGAACCTTCCGGGGGAGCAGTTCTTC. The full variable domain, its missing parts supplied by reference TRBV7-2 and TRBJ2-1, is GAGVSQSPSNKVTEKGKDVELRCDPISGHTALYWYRQSLGQGLEFLIYFQGNSAPDKSGLPSDRFSAERTGGSVSTLTIQRTQQEDSAVYLCASSPPAGTNLPGEQFFGPGTRLTVL.

The chain couples TRBV28 to TRBJ2-7, with 7 bases identical to TRBD1. Germline V gives CDR1 MDHEN, CDR2 SYDVKM. CDR3 size: 18 residues. V shed 6 bases, J shed 1 base, and the junction held 18 bases outside the gene matches. CDR3 DNA sequence: TGTGCCAGCAGGCAAACAGGGGAGTGGGGGTACTCTTCCTACGAGCAGTACTTC. Translating it yields CASRQTGEWGYSSYEQYF.

This clonotype occurred many times. The rearrangement uses TRBV18 and TRBJ1-1; no clear D gene. CDR1 KGHSH and CDR2 LQKENI come from the germline V gene. The ends were cut back, 2 bases at V and 1 base at J, with 8 bases in the middle. The length of the CDR3 is 14 residues. The CDR3 nucleotides read TGTGCCAGCTCACCAAACCGGGAGAACACTGAAGCTTTCTTT. This translates into CASSPNRENTEAFF. Looking up the rest from reference TRBV18 and TRBJ1-1 gives the full variable domain: NAGVMQNPRHLVRRRGQEARLRCSPMKGHSHVYWYRQLPEEGLKFMVYLQKENIIDESGMPKERFSAEFPKEGPSILRIQQVVRGDSAAYFCASSPNRENTEAFFGQGTRLTVV.

The genes are TRBV11-2 and TRBJ2-1, with TRBD2 identical over 10 bases. This CDR3 is 15 amino acids long. Losses at the gene ends were 3 bases for V and 6 bases for J; bases not matched to a gene: 5. CDR1 is SGHAT and CDR2 is FQNNGV in the germline V gene. As DNA, the CDR3 is TGTGCCAGCAGCTTCGGACTAGCGGAGGCCAATGAGCAGTTCTTC. Its protein is CASSFGLAEANEQFF.

Comments on this clonotype: One base away lies a much larger clone, so this may be a sequencing read error. The J gene is TRBJ2-3, the V gene TRBV6-1; D perhaps matches TRBD1 (6 bases). The DNA matches TRBJ1-5 better at its end, which makes the J call doubtful. Per germline, CDR1 MNHNS and CDR2 SASEGT. CDR3 size: 15 residues. The CDR3 DNA is TGTGCCAGCAGGAAACAGGGTGTGGGCACAGATACGCAGCATTTT. Translation: CASRKQGVGTDTQHF.

This clonotype came up many times. The gene calls are TRBV5-1 and TRBJ2-5; D may be TRBD2 (6 bases). Germline V gives CDR1 SGHRS, CDR2 YFSETQ. This CDR3 spans 14 amino acids. V gave up 5 bases and J gave up 2 bases, with 13 bases separating them. CDR3 bases: TGCGCCAGCAGAAAGATGGGGAGGCAAGAGACCCAGTACTTC. Protein: CASRKMGRQETQYF. The whole variable domain, remainder taken from reference TRBV5-1 and TRBJ2-5, is KAGVTQTPRYLIKTRGQQVTLSCSPISGHRSVSWYQQTPGQGLQFLFEYFSETQRNKGNFPGRFSGRQFSNSRSEMNVSTLELGDSALYLCASRKMGRQETQYFGPGTRLLVL.

This clonotype was counted at least ten times. The chain couples TRBV6-5 to TRBJ2-4, with D unclear. Trimming took 2 bases from V and 0 from J, leaving 17 bases between them. There are 18 residues in the CDR3. From germline, CDR1 is MNHEY and CDR2 SVGAGI. CDR3: CASSYDPTQNLAKNIQYF. The CDR3 DNA follows: TGTGCCAGCAGTTACGACCCCACTCAGAACCTAGCCAAAAACATTCAGTACTTC.

This clonotype was counted at least ten times. The V gene is TRBV10-3, the J gene TRBJ1-4; the match to TRBD1 covers 8 bases. Germline CDR1 ENHRY, CDR2 SYGVKD. The CDR3 runs 14 residues. The ends lost 6 bases at V and 8 bases at J; junction bases unmatched: 8. The CDR3 spells CAISSGQGREKLFF. The CDR3, as DNA: TGTGCCATCAGCTCCGGACAGGGAAGGGAAAAACTGTTTTTT.

V and J are TRBV5-1 and TRBJ2-1; 11 bases are a match to TRBD2. The CDR3 runs 16 residues. The ends lost 2 bases at V and 6 bases at J; junction bases unmatched: 7. From germline, CDR1 is SGHRS and CDR2 YFSETQ. The CDR3 DNA reads as TGCGCCAGCAGCTTTTGGGTAGCGGGAGGGCCCAATGAGCAGTTCTTC. Protein: CASSFWVAGGPNEQFF.

The chain recombines TRBV5-1 with TRBJ2-7; 11 bases are shared with TRBD1. The CDR3 consists of 14 residues. Germline assignment: CDR1 SGHRS and CDR2 YFSETQ. After removal of 4 bases from V and 5 bases from J, the junction contained 5 bases not matched to a gene. CDR3 sequence reads: CASSPDRGLDEQYF. Written as DNA, the CDR3 is TGCGCCAGCAGCCCGGACAGGGGGCTCGACGAGCAGTACTTC. The whole variable domain, remainder taken from reference TRBV5-1 and TRBJ2-7, is KAGVTQTPRYLIKTRGQQVTLSCSPISGHRSVSWYQQTPGQGLQFLFEYFSETQRNKGNFPGRFSGRQFSNSRSEMNVSTLELGDSALYLCASSPDRGLDEQYFGPGTRLTVT.

This clonotype was seen many times. CDR3 residues: CAWSVSGQGKGDTQYF. CDR3 nucleotides: TGTGCCTGGAGTGTATCTGGGCAGGGGAAGGGAGATACGCAGTATTTT. This chain links TRBV30 with TRBJ2-3; D may be TRBD1 (6 bases). V lost 0 bases to trimming and J lost 5 bases, with 18 bases between them. In germline, CDR1 is GTSNPN, CDR2 SVGIG (reference sequence). CDR3 length: 16 amino acids.